A single T cell receptor beta chain is shown here with its context. A much larger clone differs by one base, so this may be a read error. This CDR3 contains 12 residues. The entry originates in a study of kidney transplant recipient with SARS-CoV-2 infection. TCRdb fed the reads into MiXCR, producing one record per CDR3 protein. The sample includes fewer than 250,000 distinct CDR3 sequences, less than 35% of them seen just once. The V and J genes are TRBV3-2 and TRBJ2-5. TRBV3-2 is listed as a pseudogene. The clonotype originates from a male patient younger than 45 who had COVID-19 and was a kidney transplant recipient. A subset of T cells may come from the graft donor. The sequenced sample was a blood sample, obtained at baseline and on roughly day 110 from a kidney transplant recipient. CDR3 loop: CASSQDLREQHF. CDR3 in DNA: TGTGCCAGCAGCCAAGATTTGCGAGAGCAGCACTTC.